This paragraph covers one T cell receptor (beta chain) sequence. The data are from a study of shared T cell receptors in the human thymus. This table comes from immunoSEQ multiplex PCR, and its TCRdb copy is limited to in-frame clones, with some not included. The sample yields about 660,000 clones, 88% seen once. This CDR3 contains 18 residues. J lost 3 bases, V lost 2 bases, and 15 bases had no gene match. The germline CDR1 and CDR2 sequences are MDHEN and SYDVKM. These sequences were also reported in another study, on human thymus T cells. That work states: Having surgery to correct congenital heart defects, healthy Finnish infants acted as the donors. Corrective heart surgery yielded the resections from which the thymus tissue came. Usage of V and J genes appeared biased in thymic and blood repertoires. Highly overlapping thymic repertoires among unrelated individuals were reported in related research.

Sequencing input: thymocytes. The chain has TRBV28 and TRBJ2-7; 8 nucleotides match TRBD2. The sequence was collected from a boy less than two years old with a congenital heart defect. CDR3 in amino acids: CASSLIPQGTSGLYEQYF. The CDR3 bases are TGTGCCAGCAGTTTAATCCCCCAGGGAACTAGCGGCCTCTACGAGCAGTACTTC.